This TCR beta chain was captured in a study of cytotoxic CD8 clonotypes in ibrutinib-treated CLL. Findings and caveats of the study: Contraction or stability on treatment was seen for public clonotypes, which were uncommon.

Produced via immunoSEQ multiplex PCR; TCRdb's table is partial and in-frame only. In the table there are tens of thousands of clones, approximately 48% of which are singletons. CDR1 is SGHTA and CDR2 is FQGTGA in the germline V gene. The junction had 7 bases not matched to a gene; V was cut back by 3 bases and J by 9 bases. The CDR3 has 15 amino acids. Cryopreserved PBMCs were the source of about 1.9 micrograms of genomic DNA, which went to TCR beta libraries. As concerns this clone: Antigen: not known.

The clonotype was recovered from a human donor with chronic lymphocytic leukemia. The chain combines TRBV7-3 with TRBJ1-6, with 8 bases aligning to TRBD1. Sequencing was performed on PBMCs, taken before ibrutinib treatment. In DNA form, the CDR3 reads TGTGCCAGCAGCTTTAATGCCGGGACAGGTTCACCCCTCCACTTT. Protein product: CASSFNAGTGSPLHF.